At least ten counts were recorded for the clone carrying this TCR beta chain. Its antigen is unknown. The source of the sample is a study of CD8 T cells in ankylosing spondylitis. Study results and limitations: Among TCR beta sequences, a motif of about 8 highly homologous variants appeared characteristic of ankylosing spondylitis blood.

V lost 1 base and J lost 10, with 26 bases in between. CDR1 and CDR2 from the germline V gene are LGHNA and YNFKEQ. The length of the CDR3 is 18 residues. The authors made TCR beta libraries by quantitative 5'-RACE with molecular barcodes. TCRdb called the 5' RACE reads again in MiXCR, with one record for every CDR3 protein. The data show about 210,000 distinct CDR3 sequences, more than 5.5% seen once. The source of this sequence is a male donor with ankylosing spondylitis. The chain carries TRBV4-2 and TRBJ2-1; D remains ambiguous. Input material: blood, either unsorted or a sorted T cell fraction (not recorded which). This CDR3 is CASSQAVLFGSKPLEQFF. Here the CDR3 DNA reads TGTGCCAGCAGCCAAGCGGTATTATTTGGCAGTAAGCCGTTGGAGCAGTTCTTC.